A selection of T cell receptor beta chains follows, all from one sample in a study of cytomegalovirus exposure and HLA in healthy donors. TCRdb keeps only in-frame clones here, not all; method: immunoSEQ multiplex PCR. This sample has around 140,000 clones, with more than 9.5% found just once. Sequences were obtained from PBMCs. These receptors all stem from a man aged 50-60 years in good health and CMV-seronegative. The CDR3 runs from the conserved cysteine through the conserved F or W. The order of the fields is CDR3 protein, clone size, V gene, D gene. The D gene is left open where the match is weak. A row's size may be missing; if present it is once, few, many or a size class.

CDR3 protein: CASSQPRARGDHKLFF
clone size: -
V gene: TRBV18
D gene: -

CDR3 protein: CAATGSGNRNQPQHF
clone size: -
V gene: TRBV30
D gene: -

CDR3 protein: CSAGDSGANVLTF
clone size: -
V gene: TRBV29-1
D gene: -

CDR3 protein: CASSQDLDRGYEQYF
clone size: -
V gene: TRBV4-2
D gene: TRBD1

CDR3 protein: CASSGQGAPNYGYTF
clone size: -
V gene: TRBV10-2
D gene: TRBD1

CDR3 protein: CASSPPGTRIGNQPQHF
clone size: -
V gene: TRBV28
D gene: -

CDR3 protein: CASSVGDRAIRQSEQYF
clone size: -
V gene: TRBV9
D gene: TRBD1

CDR3 protein: CASSQDRSNTEAFF
clone size: -
V gene: TRBV4-2
D gene: -

CDR3 protein: CASSARGVPNSPLHF
clone size: few
V gene: TRBV25-1
D gene: -

CDR3 protein: CASSAPGQGPSTDTQYF
clone size: few
V gene: TRBV28
D gene: TRBD1

CDR3 protein: CATSREGGRTGLEQYF
clone size: few
V gene: TRBV15
D gene: -

CDR3 protein: CASSRRFRGGRNTEAFF
clone size: few
V gene: TRBV11-2
D gene: -

CDR3 protein: CASSLNRGEAFF
clone size: -
V gene: TRBV7-3
D gene: TRBD1

CDR3 protein: CASSPRQGGLAVYEQYF
clone size: -
V gene: TRBV19
D gene: TRBD2

CDR3 protein: CASSLSQGAGQPQHF
clone size: few
V gene: TRBV28
D gene: TRBD1

CDR3 protein: CASSHAGQGDQPQHF
clone size: few
V gene: TRBV18
D gene: TRBD1

CDR3 protein: CASSIYGRGMNTEAFF
clone size: few
V gene: TRBV19
D gene: -

CDR3 protein: CASSVGRRGEQFF
clone size: few
V gene: TRBV9
D gene: -

CDR3 protein: CASSLVGGAALEQYF
clone size: -
V gene: TRBV5-4
D gene: TRBD2

CDR3 protein: CASSRQNTDTQYF
clone size: few
V gene: TRBV6-6
D gene: -

CDR3 protein: CATLRRGHEETQYF
clone size: -
V gene: TRBV6-4
D gene: TRBD1

CDR3 protein: CASSTGLASGNTIYF
clone size: -
V gene: TRBV6-5
D gene: -

CDR3 protein: CASSPKSSGRTDTQYF
clone size: -
V gene: TRBV7-2
D gene: TRBD2

CDR3 protein: CASSLTSGRDAYF
clone size: many
V gene: TRBV5-1
D gene: TRBD2

CDR3 protein: CASSTGQSTGELFF
clone size: -
V gene: TRBV11-3
D gene: -

CDR3 protein: CASSYEKEGAEAFF
clone size: -
V gene: TRBV5-1
D gene: TRBD1

CDR3 protein: CASSSNSYNSPLHF
clone size: -
V gene: TRBV19
D gene: -

CDR3 protein: CASRPGTGFHEQYF
clone size: -
V gene: TRBV28
D gene: TRBD1

CDR3 protein: CASSEHGQLNTEAFF
clone size: -
V gene: TRBV6-1
D gene: -

CDR3 protein: CASSYRGQGAGDEQYF
clone size: -
V gene: TRBV7-9
D gene: TRBD1

CDR3 protein: CASSSPGSGNTIYF
clone size: few
V gene: TRBV6-5
D gene: -

CDR3 protein: CASSLSSRGIGTGELFF
clone size: -
V gene: TRBV4-2
D gene: -

CDR3 protein: CASSNPLQGNYGYTF
clone size: few
V gene: TRBV4-2
D gene: TRBD1

CDR3 protein: CASSSGQGAGQPQHF
clone size: few
V gene: TRBV5-1
D gene: TRBD1

CDR3 protein: CASSQEAHNEQFF
clone size: -
V gene: TRBV4-1
D gene: -

CDR3 protein: CAWKPGTAIPYEQYF
clone size: few
V gene: TRBV30
D gene: TRBD1

CDR3 protein: CASSYTQGRTYEQYF
clone size: -
V gene: TRBV6-5
D gene: -

CDR3 protein: CASSLGGTGSYEQYF
clone size: few
V gene: TRBV7-2
D gene: TRBD1

CDR3 protein: CASSLEPLGGETQYF
clone size: few
V gene: TRBV5-4
D gene: -

CDR3 protein: CASSSTSGETQYF
clone size: few
V gene: TRBV2
D gene: TRBD2

CDR3 protein: CASGLGQLDYGYTF
clone size: few
V gene: TRBV2
D gene: TRBD1

CDR3 protein: CASSSTGPLIAEQYF
clone size: few
V gene: TRBV7-9
D gene: -

CDR3 protein: CASSIQNGVYGYTF
clone size: -
V gene: TRBV19
D gene: -

CDR3 protein: CSAGGGQTPSRTDTQYF
clone size: -
V gene: TRBV29-1
D gene: TRBD2

CDR3 protein: CASRTGVPYEQYF
clone size: many
V gene: TRBV2
D gene: TRBD1

CDR3 protein: CAWSQSSSYEQYF
clone size: -
V gene: TRBV30
D gene: -

CDR3 protein: CASRTDRGVNTEAFF
clone size: -
V gene: TRBV6-6
D gene: TRBD1

CDR3 protein: CASSSRSGQGNVEQYF
clone size: -
V gene: TRBV5-4
D gene: TRBD1